A single sample is the source of the 7 T cell receptor beta chains below, sequenced in a study of T-cell reconstitution after alpha-beta-depleted transplantation in children. Unique molecular identifiers were incorporated into the prepared TCRbeta library. TCRdb used MiXCR to reprocess the PCR reads, holding one entry per CDR3 protein. The sample lists around 670,000 distinct CDR3 sequences, about an eighth seen once, with 0.79% in the top ten. Specimen: PBMCs, collected before TCRalphabeta/CD19-depleted stem cell transplant. The receptors were sampled from a girl aged 2-10 years with congenital amegakaryocytic thrombocytopenia, due to receive a stem cell transplant.

The rearrangement uses TRBV7-9 and TRBJ1-1, with D unclear. The CDR3 spans 13 residues. The V and J ends lost 2 bases and 3 bases respectively, with 7 bases between them. Germline V gives CDR1 SEHNR, CDR2 FQNEAQ (reference sequence). Here the CDR3 DNA reads TGTGCCAGCAGCTTAAGGGAGGACACTGAAGCTTTCTTT. This sequence encodes CASSLREDTEAFF. Drawing the rest from reference TRBV7-9 and TRBJ1-1, the complete variable domain is DTGVSQNPRHKITKRGQNVTFRCDPISEHNRLYWYRQTLGQGPEFLTYFQNEAQLEKSRLLSDRFSAERPKGSFSTLEIQRTEQGDSAMYLCASSLREDTEAFFGQGTRLTVV.

This clonotype turned up a few times. This sequence joins TRBV7-9 and TRBJ2-1, with 13 bases lining up with TRBD2. V lost 5 bases to trimming and J lost 9 bases; unmatched junction nucleotides: 7. Germline values: CDR1 SEHNR, CDR2 FQNEAQ (reference sequence). There are 15 residues in the CDR3. DNA for the CDR3: TGTGCCAGCAGCCACAGGACTAGCGGGAGTAGTGAGCAGTTCTTC. This gives the protein CASSHRTSGSSEQFF.

This chain links TRBV20-1 with TRBJ2-1; the D gene is possibly TRBD2 (6 bases). The ends were cut back, 5 bases at V and 11 bases at J, with 13 bases in the middle. The CDR3 loop spans 11 amino acids. CDR1 and CDR2 from the germline V gene are DFQATT and SNEGSKA (reference sequence). The CDR3 DNA follows: TGCAGTGCTCACGGACTACACCAGCAGTTCTTC. Translated: CSAHGLHQQFF.

This clonotype was found many times. The genes are TRBV5-1 and TRBJ2-1, with D possibly matching TRBD1 (5 bases). The V end lost 7 bases, the J end lost 15 bases, and 20 bases lay between the germline ends. The CDR3 loop spans 12 amino acids. Germline loops: CDR1 SGHRS, CDR2 YFSETQ. This CDR3 is CASRHIDKGAFF. In DNA, the CDR3 is TGCGCCAGCCGACACATAGATAAAGGGGCGTTCTTC.

This clonotype was detected a few times. This rearrangement joins TRBV20-1 to TRBJ2-3; D gene unclear. This CDR3 comprises 15 residues. The germline CDR1 and CDR2 sequences are DFQATT and SNEGSKA (reference sequence). V lost 4 bases, J lost 0 bases, and 14 bases lay in between. CDR3 DNA sequence: TGCAGTGCTAACCCAACGTTCACTAGCACAGATACGCAGTATTTT. This translates into CSANPTFTSTDTQYF.

This clonotype was found many times. The chain carries TRBV7-6 and TRBJ1-3; D remains unclear. V was cut by 1 base and J by 2 bases, with 6 bases left in between. The CDR3 is 14 amino acids. CDR1 SGHVS and CDR2 FNYEAQ come from the germline V gene. CDR3 DNA: TGTGCCAGCAGCTTAGAGGCAGCTGGAAACACCATATATTTT. It is translated as CASSLEAAGNTIYF.

This clonotype has at least ten counts. The chain carries TRBV7-8 and TRBJ1-1, with 7 bases that match TRBD1. Unmatched junction bases numbered 0, after V lost 1 base and J lost 1 base. The CDR3 runs 14 residues. Germline values: CDR1 SGHVS, CDR2 FQNEAQ. The CDR3 loop reads CASSLEGANTEAFF. In DNA form, the CDR3 reads TGTGCCAGCAGCTTAGAGGGGGCGAACACTGAAGCTTTCTTT.